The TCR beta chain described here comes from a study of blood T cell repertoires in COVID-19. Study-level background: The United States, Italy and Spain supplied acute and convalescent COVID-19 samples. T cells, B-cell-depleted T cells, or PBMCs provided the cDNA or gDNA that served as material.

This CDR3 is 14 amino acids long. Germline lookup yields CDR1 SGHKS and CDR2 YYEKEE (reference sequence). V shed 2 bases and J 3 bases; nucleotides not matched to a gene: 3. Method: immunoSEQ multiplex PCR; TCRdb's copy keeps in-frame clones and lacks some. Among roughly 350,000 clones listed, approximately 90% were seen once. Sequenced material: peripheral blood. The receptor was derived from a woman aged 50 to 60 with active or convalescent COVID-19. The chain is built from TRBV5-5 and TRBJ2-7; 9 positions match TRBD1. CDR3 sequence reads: CASSFGQGFYEQYF. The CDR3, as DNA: TGTGCCAGCAGCTTTGGACAGGGGTTCTACGAGCAGTACTTC.